The 31 T cell receptor beta chains below were found in one sample sequenced in a study of OX40 agonist ivuxolimab in advanced cancers. Using immunoSEQ multiplex PCR, the repertoire was profiled, and TCRdb retains in-frame clones only, with some absent. The sample yields tens of thousands of clones, over 80% seen once. This sample comprised CD4+ or CD8+ T cells sorted from blood, obtained in a trial of the OX40 agonist ivuxolimab. Receptor source: an adult with an advanced solid tumor such as melanoma, head and neck, liver or kidney cancer.

V usage is TRBV15 and J usage is TRBJ2-7; no clear D. The CDR3 runs 14 residues. V was shortened by 1 base and J by 0 bases, with 7 bases between the two germline ends. Germline lookup yields CDR1 LNHNV and CDR2 YYDKDF (reference sequence). CDR3 in amino acids: CATSRAVPSYEQYF. CDR3 DNA: TGTGCCACCAGCAGAGCTGTCCCCTCCTACGAGCAGTACTTC.

This clone was counted a single time. The V and J genes are TRBV11-3 and TRBJ1-4; no clear D. This CDR3 has 14 amino acids. V was cut by 4 bases and J by 0 bases, with 6 bases left in between. Germline CDR1 and CDR2: SGHNT and YENEEA. As DNA, the CDR3 is TGTGCCAGCAGCTACACATCAACTAATGAAAAACTGTTTTTT. This sequence encodes CASSYTSTNEKLFF. The full variable domain, in which reference TRBV11-3 and TRBJ1-4 provide the parts outside the CDR3, is EAGVVQSPRYKIIEKKQPVAFWCNPISGHNTLYWYLQNLGQGPELLIRYENEEAVDDSQLPKDRFSAERLKGVDSTLKIQPAELGDSAVYLCASSYTSTNEKLFFGSGTQLSVL.

This chain links TRBV4-2 with TRBJ2-7, with 8 bases matching TRBD1. Germline loops: CDR1 LGHNA, CDR2 YNFKEQ. V lost 2 bases to trimming and J lost 7 bases; unmatched junction nucleotides: 16. CDR3 length equals 17 residues. The CDR3 nucleotides are TGTGCCAGCAGCCAAAGCAGTAGACAGGGGCTTCCTGTGGAGCAGTACTTC. Its translation is CASSQSSRQGLPVEQYF.

The rearrangement uses TRBV6-1 and TRBJ1-5; TRBD1 might be the D (6 bases). Germline loops: CDR1 MNHNS, CDR2 SASEGT. The CDR3 runs 13 residues. V dropped 5 bases and J dropped 3 bases, with 8 bases sitting between them. The CDR3 region is CASSWDINQPQHF. Written as DNA, the CDR3 is TGTGCCAGCAGTTGGGACATCAATCAGCCCCAGCATTTT.

The V gene is TRBV11-2, the J gene TRBJ2-3, with 11 bases aligning to TRBD2. The V gene end was trimmed by 5 bases and the J gene end by 2 bases; junction bases not matched to a gene: 6. This CDR3 comprises 16 residues. Per germline, CDR1 SGHAT and CDR2 FQNNGV. CDR3 loop: CASSPGTSGTTDTQYF. The CDR3 DNA reads as TGTGCCAGCAGCCCCGGGACTAGCGGAACCACAGATACGCAGTATTTT.

The chain has TRBV5-1 and TRBJ1-2, with 8 bases that match TRBD1. Losses at the gene ends were 4 bases for V and 8 bases for J; bases not matched to a gene: 13. The CDR3 consists of 15 residues. The germline V gene encodes CDR1 SGHRS and CDR2 YFSETQ. The chain's CDR3 is CASSTSGGQAEGYTF. The CDR3 DNA follows: TGCGCCAGCAGCACGAGCGGGGGACAGGCTGAAGGCTACACCTTC.

The chain uses TRBV7-9 and TRBJ1-1; D uncertain. The CDR3 has 12 residues. From germline, CDR1 is SEHNR and CDR2 FQNEAQ (reference sequence). The germline V and J ends were trimmed by 1 base and 8 bases, with 8 bases remaining between them. DNA of the CDR3: TGTGCCAGCAGCTTAGGGGAATGGGAAGCTTTCTTT. Translating it yields CASSLGEWEAFF. Full variable domain (missing parts from reference TRBV7-9 and TRBJ1-1): DTGVSQNPRHKITKRGQNVTFRCDPISEHNRLYWYRQTLGQGPEFLTYFQNEAQLEKSRLLSDRFSAERPKGSFSTLEIQRTEQGDSAMYLCASSLGEWEAFFGQGTRLTVV.

The CDR3 DNA is TGTGCCAGCAGCTTCTTAGATCAGAGCAGGGATGATGGCTACACCTTC. This encodes CASSFLDQSRDDGYTF. This chain connects TRBV5-4 to TRBJ1-2; TRBD1 might be the D (5 bases). Trimming took 2 bases from V and 6 from J, leaving 20 bases between them. Germline CDR1 SGHNT, CDR2 YYREEE (reference sequence). The CDR3 covers 16 residues.

The sample holds a few counts of this clone. The V and J genes are TRBV30 and TRBJ1-1; maybe TRBD1 (5 bases). V was clipped by 3 bases and J by 0 bases, with 8 bases between them. The CDR3 consists of 13 residues. Germline loops: CDR1 GTSNPN, CDR2 SVGIG (reference sequence). CDR3 protein: CAWRKTVNTEAFF. The CDR3 nucleotides are TGTGCCTGGAGGAAGACAGTGAACACTGAAGCTTTCTTT.

Here the CDR3 DNA reads TGTGCCAGCAGCTTAACGGCAGATAGGGATGAGCAGTTCTTC. Protein product: CASSLTADRDEQFF. The rearrangement uses TRBV7-8 and TRBJ2-1; D ambiguous. V shed 2 bases and J shed 8 bases, with 13 bases lying between them. The CDR3 runs to 14 residues. Germline CDR1 reads SGHVS; CDR2 reads FQNEAQ.

V gene TRBV10-3 combines with J gene TRBJ2-7; a weak D match, TRBD2 (6 bases). CDR1 ENHRY and CDR2 SYGVKD come from the germline V gene. The V gene lost 7 bases and the J gene lost 0 bases, with 13 bases spanning the gap. The CDR3 is 14 amino acids. DNA of the CDR3: TGTGCCATCAATCACGGGGGAAGCTCCTACGAGCAGTACTTC. Protein product: CAINHGGSSYEQYF.

In DNA form, the CDR3 reads TGTGCCAGTAGTCGCCCAGGGTTAAGCAATCAGCCCCAGCATTTT. This gives the protein CASSRPGLSNQPQHF. The J gene is TRBJ1-5, the V gene TRBV19, with D perhaps TRBD1 (5 bases). The CDR3 runs to 15 residues. Germline assignment: CDR1 LNHDA and CDR2 SQIVND (reference sequence). Deletions cut 5 bases from V and 1 base from J, with 12 bases between.

V usage is TRBV2 and J usage is TRBJ2-2; D not certain. Trimming stripped 6 bases from V and 1 base from J, with 3 bases between. The CDR3 totals 12 residues. Germline lookup yields CDR1 SNHLY and CDR2 FYNNEI. The CDR3 region has the DNA TGTGCCAGCAGCAAGAACACCGGGGAGCTGTTTTTT. It encodes CASSKNTGELFF.

This chain connects TRBV19 to TRBJ2-7, with D perhaps given as TRBD1 or TRBD2 (6 bases each). V was cut by 1 base and J by 2 bases, with 18 bases left in between. Germline-derived CDR1 and CDR2 are LNHDA and SQIVND (reference sequence). This CDR3 spans 17 amino acids. This chain's CDR3 is CASSIAPRGAVAYEQYF. The CDR3 DNA sequence: TGTGCCAGTAGTATAGCCCCGAGGGGGGCCGTAGCCTACGAGCAGTACTTC.

This clone was counted a single time. V and J are TRBV19 and TRBJ2-3, with D tentatively TRBD1 (5 bases). The V end lost 4 bases, the J end lost 4 bases, and 12 bases lay between the germline ends. CDR3 size: 14 residues. Germline assignment: CDR1 LNHDA and CDR2 SQIVND (reference sequence). The CDR3 is CASSNTGRADTQYF. The CDR3 DNA reads TGTGCCAGTAGTAATACAGGACGCGCAGATACGCAGTATTTT.

The chain has TRBV5-1 and TRBJ2-2; D not certain. Germline V gene lookup returns CDR1 SGHRS and CDR2 YFSETQ. V was clipped by 5 bases and J by 0 bases, with 5 bases between them. CDR3 length equals 13 residues. The CDR3 nucleotides read TGCGCCAGCAGGGGTTCGAACACCGGGGAGCTGTTTTTT. Translated: CASRGSNTGELFF.

The chain employs TRBV7-9 and TRBJ2-5; TRBD1 aligns across 7 bases. The length of the CDR3 is 14 residues. The V segment lost 4 bases and the J segment 2 bases; nucleotides outside the gene matches: 4. CDR1 and CDR2 from the germline V gene are SEHNR and FQNEAQ (reference sequence). The CDR3, as DNA: TGTGCCAGCAGCTCCTCGGGACAGCAAGAGACCCAGTACTTC. Amino acids: CASSSSGQQETQYF.

This sequence joins TRBV4-2 and TRBJ2-1; 7 bases map to TRBD1. Germline CDR1 is LGHNA and CDR2 is YNFKEQ. The CDR3 totals 15 residues. V gave up 4 bases and J gave up 5 bases; unmatched junction bases: 8. The CDR3 sequence is CASSRSRQGHNEQFF. In nucleotides, the CDR3 is TGTGCCAGCAGCCGGTCGAGACAGGGTCACAATGAGCAGTTCTTC.

The rearrangement uses TRBV28 and TRBJ1-4; D uncertain. The germline V and J ends were trimmed by 5 bases and 4 bases, with 2 bases remaining between them. CDR3 length equals 11 residues. The germline V gene encodes CDR1 MDHEN and CDR2 SYDVKM. CDR3 coding DNA: TGTGCCAGCAGTGATAATGAAAAACTGTTTTTT. Translation gives CASSDNEKLFF.

The chain combines TRBV7-6 with TRBJ2-5, with D possibly being TRBD1 (6 bases). Germline assignment: CDR1 SGHVS and CDR2 FNYEAQ. CDR3 length: 15 amino acids. The germline V and J ends were trimmed by 4 bases and 3 bases, with 15 bases remaining between them. CDR3 bases: TGTGCCAGCAGCTCCCTGGGGGACAAAAAAGAGACCCAGTACTTC. Its translation: CASSSLGDKKETQYF.

This chain joins TRBV5-1 and TRBJ2-1, with TRBD1 as a possible D gene (5 bases). Per germline, CDR1 SGHRS and CDR2 YFSETQ. CDR3 length: 13 amino acids. V was shortened by 4 bases and J by 8 bases, with 13 bases between the two germline ends. This CDR3 is CASSLQDVDEQFF. The CDR3 DNA is TGCGCCAGCAGCCTACAGGATGTGGATGAGCAGTTCTTC. Full variable domain (remainder filled in from reference TRBV5-1 and TRBJ2-1): KAGVTQTPRYLIKTRGQQVTLSCSPISGHRSVSWYQQTPGQGLQFLFEYFSETQRNKGNFPGRFSGRQFSNSRSEMNVSTLELGDSALYLCASSLQDVDEQFFGPGTRLTVL.

The rearrangement joins TRBV7-2 to TRBJ2-1; 8 nucleotides agree with TRBD2. Germline CDR1 and CDR2: SGHTA and FQGNSA. The CDR3 totals 16 residues. The V gene end was trimmed by 5 bases and the J gene end by 5 bases; junction bases not matched to a gene: 11. The CDR3 coding sequence is TGTGCCAGCAGCCAGGCCCTCGGGAGGGCCGACAATGAGCAGTTCTTC. Translating gives CASSQALGRADNEQFF.

The chain joins TRBV11-3 to TRBJ2-2; 7 bases line up with TRBD2. Germline CDR1 SGHNT, CDR2 YENEEA. V lost 1 base to trimming and J lost 13 bases; unmatched junction nucleotides: 15. This CDR3 has 16 residues. The CDR3 coding sequence is TGTGCCAGCAGCTTAGGGGCTAGCGGCCCATCCGCGGGGCTGTTTTTT. Translation: CASSLGASGPSAGLFF. The full variable domain, rest sourced from reference TRBV11-3 and TRBJ2-2, is EAGVVQSPRYKIIEKKQPVAFWCNPISGHNTLYWYLQNLGQGPELLIRYENEEAVDDSQLPKDRFSAERLKGVDSTLKIQPAELGDSAVYLCASSLGASGPSAGLFFGEGSRLTVL.

CDR3 DNA: TGTGCCAGCAGCTTGAGTGGAACAGATACGCAGTATTTT. As protein: CASSLSGTDTQYF. The chain links TRBV5-8 to TRBJ2-3, with D uncertain. Trimming took off 1 base at V and 3 bases at J, with 6 bases between the two ends. Germline V gene lookup returns CDR1 SGHTS and CDR2 YDEGEE. The CDR3 has 13 residues. Based on the CDR3 plus reference TRBV5-8 and TRBJ2-3, the full variable domain is EAGVTQSPTHLIKTRGQQATLRCSPISGHTSVYWYQQALGLGLQFLLWYDEGEERNRGNFPPRFSGRQFPNYSSELNVNALELEDSALYLCASSLSGTDTQYFGPGTRLTVL.

V is TRBV19 and J is TRBJ2-2; TRBD2 aligns across 9 bases. Germline V gives CDR1 LNHDA, CDR2 SQIVND (reference sequence). The V gene end was trimmed by 6 bases and the J gene end by 5 bases; junction bases not matched to a gene: 10. This CDR3 contains 16 residues. The CDR3 here is CASRKNLAGRTGELFF. CDR3 nucleotides: TGTGCCAGTAGGAAGAATCTAGCGGGGAGGACCGGGGAGCTGTTTTTT.

The rearrangement joins TRBV4-2 to TRBJ1-1, with a weak D call TRBD1 (6 bases). Germline assignment: CDR1 LGHNA and CDR2 YNFKEQ. CDR3 size: 21 residues. The V gene lost 4 bases and the J gene lost 1 base, with 31 bases spanning the gap. CDR3 amino acids: CASSPRHRVISQKPANTEAFF. DNA of the CDR3: TGTGCCAGCAGCCCGCGCCACAGGGTAATTAGCCAGAAACCCGCGAACACTGAAGCTTTCTTT.

The chain recombines TRBV7-2 with TRBJ2-3; D assignment may be TRBD1 or TRBD2 (5 bases each). Germline V gives CDR1 SGHTA, CDR2 FQGNSA. This CDR3 comprises 15 residues. The V end lost 0 bases, the J end lost 6 bases, and 13 bases lay between the germline ends. The CDR3 bases are TGTGCCAGCAGCTTAGCCCTGAGGGGAAGGGATACGCAGTATTTT. This gives the protein CASSLALRGRDTQYF.

The rearrangement joins TRBV5-1 to TRBJ2-1; D is ambiguous. Trimming took 0 bases from V and 9 from J, leaving 16 bases between them. Germline values: CDR1 SGHRS, CDR2 YFSETQ. This CDR3 is built from 15 residues. The CDR3: CASSLVSIGNSEQFF. In DNA, the CDR3 is TGCGCCAGCAGCTTGGTGTCTATCGGCAATTCTGAGCAGTTCTTC.

V is TRBV6-5 and J is TRBJ2-1; 10 nucleotides match TRBD1. The CDR3 loop spans 15 amino acids. With 6 bases clipped from V and 7 bases from J, the junction kept 9 bases outside the gene matches. CDR1 is MNHEY and CDR2 is SVGAGI in the germline V gene. The CDR3 DNA sequence: TGTGCCAGCAGGCGCCCGGGACAGGGGCCAAATGAGCAGTTCTTC. It is translated as CASRRPGQGPNEQFF.

The V and J genes are TRBV5-4 and TRBJ2-3; 14 nucleotides align to TRBD2. The CDR3 totals 16 residues. In germline, CDR1 is SGHNT, CDR2 YYREEE (reference sequence). J gave up 4 bases and V 0 bases, and 1 base lay outside the gene matches. This CDR3 is CASSLGTSGRPDTQYF. The CDR3 nucleotides read TGTGCCAGCAGCTTGGGGACTAGCGGGAGGCCAGATACGCAGTATTTT.

The count of this clone is one. The chain has TRBV5-1 and TRBJ2-7; TRBD1 matches at 8 bases. CDR3 length equals 14 residues. V gave up 3 bases and J gave up 6 bases; unmatched junction bases: 8. CDR1 SGHRS and CDR2 YFSETQ come from the germline V gene. CDR3 in amino acids: CASSSGTGLSEQYF. The CDR3 DNA reads as TGCGCCAGCAGCTCCGGGACAGGACTTTCCGAGCAGTACTTC.